This TCR beta chain came from a study of blood T cell repertoires in COVID-19. Whole-study context: Samples of COVID-19 (acute and convalescent) were obtained from the United States, Italy and Spain. Sample material is recorded as cDNA or gDNA derived from T cells, B-cell-depleted T cells, or PBMCs.

In the original workflow: Cell counts per sample came from amplifying reference gene primers. TCRdb's table, derived via immunoSEQ multiplex PCR, lists solely in-frame clones and lacks some. V and J calls plus clone size are reproduced from that table; the DNA served to infer D and trimming. The sample comprises more than 110,000 clones, under 85% of which are singletons, and about 5.8% rests with the top ten. This CDR3 spans 14 amino acids. V shed 2 bases and J 8 bases; nucleotides not matched to a gene: 9. Germline values: CDR1 SGHRS, CDR2 YFSETQ. The sample was peripheral blood. The TCR was taken from a human donor in a cohort sampled during active COVID-19. The chain carries TRBV5-1 and TRBJ1-2, with TRBD1 matching over 7 bases. The CDR3 DNA reads as TGCGCCAGCAGCTTAGTCGGACAGGCCGGCGGCTACACCTTC. This sequence encodes CASSLVGQAGGYTF.